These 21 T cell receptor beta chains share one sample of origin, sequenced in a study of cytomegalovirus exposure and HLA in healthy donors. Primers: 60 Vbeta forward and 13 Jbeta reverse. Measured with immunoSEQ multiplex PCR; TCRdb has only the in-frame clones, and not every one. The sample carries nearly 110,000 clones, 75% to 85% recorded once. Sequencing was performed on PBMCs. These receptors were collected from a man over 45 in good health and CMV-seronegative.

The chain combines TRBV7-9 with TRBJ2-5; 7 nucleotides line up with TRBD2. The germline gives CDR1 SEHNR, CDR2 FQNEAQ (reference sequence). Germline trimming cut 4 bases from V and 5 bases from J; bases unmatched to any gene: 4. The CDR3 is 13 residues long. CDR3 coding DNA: TGTGCCAGCAGCTCTGGACTAGGCGAGACCCAGTACTTC. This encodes CASSSGLGETQYF.

CDR3 residues: CASRQGFSSSYEQYF. The CDR3 DNA reads TGTGCCAGCAGGCAGGGTTTCAGTAGCTCCTACGAGCAGTACTTC. The rearrangement joins TRBV7-8 to TRBJ2-5, with D possibly being TRBD1 (5 bases). With the DNA end fitting TRBJ2-7 better, the J assignment may be wrong. There are 15 residues in the CDR3. Germline V gives CDR1 SGHVS, CDR2 FQNEAQ.

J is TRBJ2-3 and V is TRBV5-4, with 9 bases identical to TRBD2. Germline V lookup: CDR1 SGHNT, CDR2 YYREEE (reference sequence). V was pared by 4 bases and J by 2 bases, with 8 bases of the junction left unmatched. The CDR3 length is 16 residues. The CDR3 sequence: CASSPRLAAITDTQYF. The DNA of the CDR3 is TGTGCCAGCAGCCCCCGACTAGCGGCTATCACAGATACGCAGTATTTT.

The CDR3 is CASSQDRDYGEKLFF. In DNA form, the CDR3 reads TGCGCCAGCAGCCAAGATAGGGACTACGGTGAAAAACTGTTTTTT. The rearrangement joins TRBV4-1 to TRBJ1-4; D is perhaps TRBD1 (5 bases). CDR1 is MGHRA, CDR2 YSYEKL, per germline. The CDR3 is made up of 15 amino acids. V lost 0 bases and J 7 bases, leaving 12 bases between the germline ends.

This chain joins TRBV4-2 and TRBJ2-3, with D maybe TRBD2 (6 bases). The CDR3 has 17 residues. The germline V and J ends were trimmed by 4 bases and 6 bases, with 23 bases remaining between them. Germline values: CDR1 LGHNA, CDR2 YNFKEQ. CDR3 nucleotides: TGTGCCAGCAGCCGGGGGGTCCGTTCGGGCGACGGTGATACGCAGTATTTT. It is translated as CASSRGVRSGDGDTQYF.

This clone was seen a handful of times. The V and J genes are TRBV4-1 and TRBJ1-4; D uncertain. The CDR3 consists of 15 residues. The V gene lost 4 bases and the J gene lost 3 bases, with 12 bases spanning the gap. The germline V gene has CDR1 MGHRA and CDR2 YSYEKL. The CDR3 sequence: CASSLNVAANEKLFF. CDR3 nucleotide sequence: TGCGCCAGCAGCCTGAACGTCGCGGCTAATGAAAAACTGTTTTTT.

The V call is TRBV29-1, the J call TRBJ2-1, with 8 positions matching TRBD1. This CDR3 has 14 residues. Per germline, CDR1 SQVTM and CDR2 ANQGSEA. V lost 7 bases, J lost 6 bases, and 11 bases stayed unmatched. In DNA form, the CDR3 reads TGCAGCGCAGGACAGGGAACGTCGTCCAATGAGCAGTTCTTC. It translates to CSAGQGTSSNEQFF.

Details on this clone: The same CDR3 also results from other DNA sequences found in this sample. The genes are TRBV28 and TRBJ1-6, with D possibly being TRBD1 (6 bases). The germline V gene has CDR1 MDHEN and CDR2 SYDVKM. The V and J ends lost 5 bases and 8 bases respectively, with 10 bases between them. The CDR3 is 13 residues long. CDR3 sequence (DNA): TGTGCCAGCAGTCCCGAGGGGGATTCACCCCTCCACTTT. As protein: CASSPEGDSPLHF.

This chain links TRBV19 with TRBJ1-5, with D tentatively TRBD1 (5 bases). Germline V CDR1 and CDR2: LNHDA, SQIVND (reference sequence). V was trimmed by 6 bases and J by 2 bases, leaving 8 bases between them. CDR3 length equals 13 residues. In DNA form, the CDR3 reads TGTGCCAGTAGCGTACAGGGCAATCAGCCCCAGCATTTT. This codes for CASSVQGNQPQHF.

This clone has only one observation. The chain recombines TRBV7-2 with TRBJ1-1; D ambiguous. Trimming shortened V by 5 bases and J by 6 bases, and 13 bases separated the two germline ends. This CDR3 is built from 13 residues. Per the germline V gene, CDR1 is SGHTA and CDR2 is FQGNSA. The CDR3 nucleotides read TGTGCCAGCAGCCTAGGGAGTGTGGCTGAAGCTTTCTTT. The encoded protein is CASSLGSVAEAFF.

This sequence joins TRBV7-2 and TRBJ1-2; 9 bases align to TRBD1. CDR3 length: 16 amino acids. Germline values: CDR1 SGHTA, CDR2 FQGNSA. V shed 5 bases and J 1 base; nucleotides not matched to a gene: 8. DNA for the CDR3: TGTGCCAGCAGCAGATTCCGGGACAGGGTTAACTATGGCTACACCTTC. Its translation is CASSRFRDRVNYGYTF.

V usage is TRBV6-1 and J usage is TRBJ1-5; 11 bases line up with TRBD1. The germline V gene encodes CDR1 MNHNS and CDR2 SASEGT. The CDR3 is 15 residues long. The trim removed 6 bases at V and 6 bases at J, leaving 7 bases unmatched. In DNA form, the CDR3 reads TGTGCCAGCAGGCCCGGGACAGGGGGTGCTCAGCCCCAGCATTTT. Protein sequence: CASRPGTGGAQPQHF.

The CDR3 protein is CASSPGTQQETQYF. DNA for the CDR3: TGTGCCAGCTCACCAGGGACACAGCAAGAGACCCAGTACTTC. The chain employs TRBV18 and TRBJ2-5; TRBD1 is a possible D gene (6 bases). Per the germline V gene, CDR1 is KGHSH and CDR2 is LQKENI. The CDR3 is 14 amino acids. V was pared by 2 bases and J by 2 bases, with 9 bases between.

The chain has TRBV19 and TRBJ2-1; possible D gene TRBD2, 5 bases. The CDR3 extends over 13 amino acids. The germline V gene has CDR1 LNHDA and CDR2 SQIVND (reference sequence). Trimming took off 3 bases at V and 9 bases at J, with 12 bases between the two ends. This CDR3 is CASSIFLGSEQFF. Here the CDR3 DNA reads TGTGCCAGTAGTATTTTCTTGGGGAGTGAGCAGTTCTTC.

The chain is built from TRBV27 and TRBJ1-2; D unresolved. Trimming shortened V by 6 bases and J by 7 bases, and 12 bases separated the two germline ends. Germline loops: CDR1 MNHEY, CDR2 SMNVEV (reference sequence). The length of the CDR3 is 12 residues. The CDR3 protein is CASSQPPGGYTF. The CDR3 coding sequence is TGTGCCAGCAGCCAGCCCCCGGGTGGCTACACCTTC.

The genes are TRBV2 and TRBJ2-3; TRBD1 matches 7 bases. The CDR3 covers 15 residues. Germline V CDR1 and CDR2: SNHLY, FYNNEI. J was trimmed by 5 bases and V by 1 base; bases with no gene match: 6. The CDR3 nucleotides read TGTGCCAGCAGTGAAGACGACAGGGCTGGAGATACGCAGTATTTT. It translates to CASSEDDRAGDTQYF.

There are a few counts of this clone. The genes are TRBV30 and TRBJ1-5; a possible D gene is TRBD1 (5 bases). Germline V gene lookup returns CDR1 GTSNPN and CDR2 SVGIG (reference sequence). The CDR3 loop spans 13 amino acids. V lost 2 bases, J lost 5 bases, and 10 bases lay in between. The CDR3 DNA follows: TGTGCCTGGAGTCCCCAGGGCCATCAGCCCCAGCATTTT. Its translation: CAWSPQGHQPQHF.

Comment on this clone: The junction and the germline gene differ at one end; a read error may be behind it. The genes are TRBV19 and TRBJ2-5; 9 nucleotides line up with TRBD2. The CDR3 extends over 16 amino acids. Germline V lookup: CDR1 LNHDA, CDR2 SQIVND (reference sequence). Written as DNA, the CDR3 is TGTGCCACCGTCCCTAGCGGGGTGACAAGGGGAGAGATCCAGTACTTC. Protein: CATVPSGVTRGEIQYF.

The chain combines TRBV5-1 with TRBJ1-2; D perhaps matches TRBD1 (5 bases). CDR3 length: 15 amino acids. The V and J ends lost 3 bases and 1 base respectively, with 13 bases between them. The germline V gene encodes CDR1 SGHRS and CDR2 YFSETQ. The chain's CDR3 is CASSSLGGFNYGYTF. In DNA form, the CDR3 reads TGCGCCAGCAGCTCATTGGGGGGGTTTAACTATGGCTACACCTTC.

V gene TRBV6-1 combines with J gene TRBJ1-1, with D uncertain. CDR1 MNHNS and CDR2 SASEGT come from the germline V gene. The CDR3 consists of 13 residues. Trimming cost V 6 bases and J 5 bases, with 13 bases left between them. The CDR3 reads CASRKGRLTEAFF. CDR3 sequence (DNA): TGTGCCAGCAGGAAAGGCAGGCTAACTGAAGCTTTCTTT.

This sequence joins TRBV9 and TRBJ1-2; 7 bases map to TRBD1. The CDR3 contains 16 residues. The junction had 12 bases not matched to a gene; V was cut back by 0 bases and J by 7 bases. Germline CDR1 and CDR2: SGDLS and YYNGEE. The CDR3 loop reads CASSVDARGGAPGYTF. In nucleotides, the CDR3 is TGTGCCAGCAGCGTAGACGCCAGAGGGGGCGCTCCTGGCTACACCTTC.